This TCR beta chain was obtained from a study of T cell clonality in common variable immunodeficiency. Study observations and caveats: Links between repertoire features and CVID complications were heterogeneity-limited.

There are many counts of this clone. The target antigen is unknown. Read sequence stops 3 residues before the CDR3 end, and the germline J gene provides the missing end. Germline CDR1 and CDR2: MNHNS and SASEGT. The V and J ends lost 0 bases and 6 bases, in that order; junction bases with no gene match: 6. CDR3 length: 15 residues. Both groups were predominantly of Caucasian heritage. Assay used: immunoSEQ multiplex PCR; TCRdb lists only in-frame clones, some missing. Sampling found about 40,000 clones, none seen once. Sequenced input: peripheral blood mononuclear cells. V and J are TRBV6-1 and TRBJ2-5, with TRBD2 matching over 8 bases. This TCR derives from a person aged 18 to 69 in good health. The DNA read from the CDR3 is TGTGCCAGCAGTGAAGCTGGCGGGGGGTTTCAGACC. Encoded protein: CASSEAGGGFQT. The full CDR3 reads CASSEAGGGFQTQYF.